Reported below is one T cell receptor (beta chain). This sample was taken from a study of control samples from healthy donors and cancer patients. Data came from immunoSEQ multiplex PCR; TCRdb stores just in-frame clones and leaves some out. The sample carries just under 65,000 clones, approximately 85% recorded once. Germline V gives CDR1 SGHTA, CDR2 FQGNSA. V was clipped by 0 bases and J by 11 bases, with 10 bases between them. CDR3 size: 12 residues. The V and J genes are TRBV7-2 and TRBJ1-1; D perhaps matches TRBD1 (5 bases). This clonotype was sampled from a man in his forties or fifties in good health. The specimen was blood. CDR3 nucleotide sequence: TGTGCCAGCAGCTTAGCGAGGGGAGGGGCTTTCTTT. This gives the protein CASSLARGGAFF.